This TCR beta chain stems from a study of CD8 T cells in Susac syndrome. Study details: Within the sequenced group of Susac syndrome patients, six showed active disease and roughly 8 were in remission.

This clonotype has only one observation. RNA was extracted with the RNeasy kit, and a quantity of roughly 0.5 to 1 ug was reverse transcribed using random hexamers. TCRdb passed the immunoSEQ multiplex PCR reads through MiXCR, listing each CDR3 protein once. The sample yields about 150,000 distinct CDR3 sequences, more than 90% seen once. Between the trimmed V and J ends, which lost 6 bases and 8 bases, there was a span of 9 bases. This CDR3 has 10 residues. Germline CDR1 DFQATT, CDR2 SNEGSKA (reference sequence). Material for sequencing was CD4+ T cells from PBMCs. The TCR originated in a human donor with Susac syndrome. The chain recombines TRBV20-1 with TRBJ2-3, with D unclear. The DNA of the CDR3 is TGCAGTGCGAGCCCCGGTACGCAGTATTTT. Its translation is CSASPGTQYF.